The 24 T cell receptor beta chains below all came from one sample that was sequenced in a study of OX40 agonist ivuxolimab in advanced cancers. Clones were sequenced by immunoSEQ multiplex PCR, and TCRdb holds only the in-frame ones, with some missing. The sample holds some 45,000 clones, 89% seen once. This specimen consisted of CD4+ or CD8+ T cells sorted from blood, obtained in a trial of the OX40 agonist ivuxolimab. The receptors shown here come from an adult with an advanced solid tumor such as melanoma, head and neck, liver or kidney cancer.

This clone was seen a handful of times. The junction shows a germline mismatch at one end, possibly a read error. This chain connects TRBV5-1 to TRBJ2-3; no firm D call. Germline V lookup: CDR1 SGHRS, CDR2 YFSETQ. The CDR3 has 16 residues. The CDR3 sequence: CASSLLLETPTNTQYF. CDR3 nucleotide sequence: TGCGCCAGCAGCTTATTACTCGAAACACCCACAAATACGCAGTATTTT.

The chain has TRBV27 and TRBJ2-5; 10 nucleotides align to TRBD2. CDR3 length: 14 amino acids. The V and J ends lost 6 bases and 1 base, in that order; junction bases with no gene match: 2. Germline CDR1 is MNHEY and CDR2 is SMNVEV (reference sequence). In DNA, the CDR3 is TGTGCCAGCAGCCTAGCGGGGGCCCAAGAGACCCAGTACTTC. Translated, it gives CASSLAGAQETQYF.

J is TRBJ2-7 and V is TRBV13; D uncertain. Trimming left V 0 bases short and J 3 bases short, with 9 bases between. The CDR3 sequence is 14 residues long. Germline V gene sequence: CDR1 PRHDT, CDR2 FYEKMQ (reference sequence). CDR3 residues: CASSLGVRNYEQYF. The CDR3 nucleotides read TGTGCCAGCAGCTTAGGCGTCAGAAACTACGAGCAGTACTTC.

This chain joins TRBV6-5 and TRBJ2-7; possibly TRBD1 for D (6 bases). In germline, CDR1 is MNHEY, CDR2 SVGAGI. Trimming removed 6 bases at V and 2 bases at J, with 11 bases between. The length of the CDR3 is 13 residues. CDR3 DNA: TGTGCCAGCAGGCTTGACAGGACCTACGAGCAGTACTTC. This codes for CASRLDRTYEQYF.

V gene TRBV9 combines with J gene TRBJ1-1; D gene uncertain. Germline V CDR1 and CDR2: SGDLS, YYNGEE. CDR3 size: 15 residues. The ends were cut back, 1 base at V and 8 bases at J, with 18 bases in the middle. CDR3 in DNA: TGTGCCAGCAGCGTATCCTTGCAGAGCCCCATCGAAGCTTTCTTT. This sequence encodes CASSVSLQSPIEAFF.

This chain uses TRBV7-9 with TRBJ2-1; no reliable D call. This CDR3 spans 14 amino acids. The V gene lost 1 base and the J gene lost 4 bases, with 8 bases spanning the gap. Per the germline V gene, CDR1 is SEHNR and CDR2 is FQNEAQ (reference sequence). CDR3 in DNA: TGTGCCAGCAGCTTAGAAGGGCAGTACAATGAGCAGTTCTTC. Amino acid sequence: CASSLEGQYNEQFF.

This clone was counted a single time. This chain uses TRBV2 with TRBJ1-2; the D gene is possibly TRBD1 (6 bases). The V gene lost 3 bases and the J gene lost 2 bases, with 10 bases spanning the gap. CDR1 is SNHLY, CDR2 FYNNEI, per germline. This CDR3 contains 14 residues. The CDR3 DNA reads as TGTGCCAGCAGTGATCGGACAGCAAACTATGGCTACACCTTC. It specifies CASSDRTANYGYTF.

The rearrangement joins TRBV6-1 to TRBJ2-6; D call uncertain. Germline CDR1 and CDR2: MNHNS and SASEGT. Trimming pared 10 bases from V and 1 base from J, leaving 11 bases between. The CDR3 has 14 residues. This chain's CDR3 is CATQPLSGANVLTF. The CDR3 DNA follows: TGTGCCACCCAACCCCTTTCTGGGGCCAACGTCCTGACTTTC.

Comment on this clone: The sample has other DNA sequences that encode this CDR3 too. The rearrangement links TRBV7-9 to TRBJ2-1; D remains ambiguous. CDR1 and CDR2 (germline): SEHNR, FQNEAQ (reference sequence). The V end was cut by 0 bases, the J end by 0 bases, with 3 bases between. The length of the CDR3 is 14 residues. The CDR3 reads CASSLAGSYNEQFF. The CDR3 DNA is TGTGCCAGCAGCTTAGCGGGCTCCTACAATGAGCAGTTCTTC.

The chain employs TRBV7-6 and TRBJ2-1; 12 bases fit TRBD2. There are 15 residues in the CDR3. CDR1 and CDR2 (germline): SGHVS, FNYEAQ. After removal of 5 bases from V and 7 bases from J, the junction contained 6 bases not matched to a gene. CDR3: CASSHATSGSNEQFF. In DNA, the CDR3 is TGTGCCAGCAGCCATGCGACTAGCGGGAGTAATGAGCAGTTCTTC.

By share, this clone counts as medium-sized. DNA for the CDR3: TGCGCCAGCGGTCCTAGCGGCCCCTACGAGCAGTACTTC. Residues: CASGPSGPYEQYF. V is TRBV5-1 and J is TRBJ2-7, with 7 bases fitting TRBD2. In germline, CDR1 is SGHRS, CDR2 YFSETQ. The CDR3 is 13 residues long. Losses at the gene ends were 7 bases for V and 2 bases for J; bases not matched to a gene: 6.

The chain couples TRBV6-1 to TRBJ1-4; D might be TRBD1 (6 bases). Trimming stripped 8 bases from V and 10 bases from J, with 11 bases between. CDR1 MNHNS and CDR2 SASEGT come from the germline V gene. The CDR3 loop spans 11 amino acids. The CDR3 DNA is TGTGCCAGCGAGGGGGGGCTAAAACTGTTTTTT. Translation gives CASEGGLKLFF.

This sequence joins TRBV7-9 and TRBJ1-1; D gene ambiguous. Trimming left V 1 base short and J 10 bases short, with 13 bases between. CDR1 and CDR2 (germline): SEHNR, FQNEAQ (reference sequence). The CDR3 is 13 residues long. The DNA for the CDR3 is TGTGCCAGCAGCTTAGGAGAAACCCCTGGAGCTTTCTTT. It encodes CASSLGETPGAFF.

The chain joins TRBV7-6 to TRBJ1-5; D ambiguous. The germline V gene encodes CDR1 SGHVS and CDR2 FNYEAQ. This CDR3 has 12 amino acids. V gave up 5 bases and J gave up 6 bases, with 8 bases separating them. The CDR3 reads CASSRVCQPQHF. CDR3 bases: TGTGCCAGCAGCCGGGTATGTCAGCCCCAGCATTTT. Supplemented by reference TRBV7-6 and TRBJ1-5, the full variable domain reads GAGVSQSPRYKVTKRGQDVALRCDPISGHVSLYWYRQALGQGPEFLTYFNYEAQQDKSGLPNDRFSAERPEGSISTLTIQRTEQRDSAMYRCASSRVCQPQHFGDGTRLSIL.

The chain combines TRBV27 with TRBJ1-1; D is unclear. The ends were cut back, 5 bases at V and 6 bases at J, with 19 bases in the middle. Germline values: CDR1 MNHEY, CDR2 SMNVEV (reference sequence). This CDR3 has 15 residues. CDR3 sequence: CASSLTARGLAEAFF. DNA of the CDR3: TGTGCCAGCAGTCTCACCGCGCGAGGGCTGGCTGAAGCTTTCTTT.

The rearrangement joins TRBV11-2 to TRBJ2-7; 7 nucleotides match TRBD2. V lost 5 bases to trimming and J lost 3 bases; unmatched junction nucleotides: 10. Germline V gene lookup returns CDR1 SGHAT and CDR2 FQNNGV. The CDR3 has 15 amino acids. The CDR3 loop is CASSTSGGAYYEQYF. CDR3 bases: TGTGCCAGCAGCACATCGGGGGGTGCCTACTACGAGCAGTACTTC. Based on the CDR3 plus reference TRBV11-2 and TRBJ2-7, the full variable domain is EAGVAQSPRYKIIEKRQSVAFWCNPISGHATLYWYQQILGQGPKLLIQFQNNGVVDDSQLPKDRFSAERLKGVDSTLKIQPAKLEDSAVYLCASSTSGGAYYEQYFGPGTRLTVT.

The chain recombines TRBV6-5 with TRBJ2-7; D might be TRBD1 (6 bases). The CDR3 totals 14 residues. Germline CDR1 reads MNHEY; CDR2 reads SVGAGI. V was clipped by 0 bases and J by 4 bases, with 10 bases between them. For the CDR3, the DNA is TGTGCCAGCAGTTACTCAGAGGGGGTGTACGAGCAGTACTTC. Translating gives CASSYSEGVYEQYF.

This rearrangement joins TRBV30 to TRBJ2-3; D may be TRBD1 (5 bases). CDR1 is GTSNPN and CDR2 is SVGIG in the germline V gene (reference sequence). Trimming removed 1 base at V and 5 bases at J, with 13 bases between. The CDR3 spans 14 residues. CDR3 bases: TGTGCCTGGAGTGCAACAGGAGTAATAGATACGCAGTATTTT. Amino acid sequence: CAWSATGVIDTQYF. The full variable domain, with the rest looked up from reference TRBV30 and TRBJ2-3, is SQTIHQWPATLVQPVGSPLSLECTVEGTSNPNLYWYRQAAGRGLQLLFYSVGIGQISSEVPQNLSASRPQDRQFILSSKKLLLSDSGFYLCAWSATGVIDTQYFGPGTRLTVL.

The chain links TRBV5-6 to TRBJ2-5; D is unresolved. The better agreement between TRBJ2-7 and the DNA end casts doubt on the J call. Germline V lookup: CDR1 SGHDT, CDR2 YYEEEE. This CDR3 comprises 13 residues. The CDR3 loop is CASSYSTGYEQYF. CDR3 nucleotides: TGTGCCAGCAGCTATAGCACCGGCTACGAGCAGTACTTC.

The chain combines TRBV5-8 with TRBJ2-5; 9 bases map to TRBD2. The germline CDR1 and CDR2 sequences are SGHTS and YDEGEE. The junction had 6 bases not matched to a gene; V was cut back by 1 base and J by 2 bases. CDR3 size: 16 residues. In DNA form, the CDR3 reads TGTGCCAGCAGCTTGAGTAGCGGGGGCCTGCAAGAGACCCAGTACTTC. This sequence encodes CASSLSSGGLQETQYF.

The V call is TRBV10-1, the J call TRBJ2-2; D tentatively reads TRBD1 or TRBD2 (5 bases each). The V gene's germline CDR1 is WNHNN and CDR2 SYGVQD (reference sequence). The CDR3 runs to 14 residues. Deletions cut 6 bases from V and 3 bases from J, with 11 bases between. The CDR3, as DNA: TGCGCCAGCAGCCCGGGACCATACACCGGGGAGCTGTTTTTT. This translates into CASSPGPYTGELFF.

DNA for the CDR3: TGTGCCAGCAGCCAAGAAATAGCGGGGGGACAAGAGACCCAGTACTTC. Translating it yields CASSQEIAGGQETQYF. V usage is TRBV7-6 and J usage is TRBJ2-5, with 10 bases identical to TRBD2. The CDR3 is 16 amino acids. Germline trimming cut 5 bases from V and 2 bases from J; bases unmatched to any gene: 8. Germline-derived CDR1 and CDR2 are SGHVS and FNYEAQ.

Written as DNA, the CDR3 is TGTGCCAGCAGCTTCGCCGCCTCAGGATACGAGCAGTACTTC. Translation gives CASSFAASGYEQYF. The chain joins TRBV11-2 to TRBJ2-7; D not resolved. Trimming took 3 bases from V and 4 from J, leaving 13 bases between them. The CDR3 length is 14 residues. CDR1 SGHAT and CDR2 FQNNGV come from the germline V gene.

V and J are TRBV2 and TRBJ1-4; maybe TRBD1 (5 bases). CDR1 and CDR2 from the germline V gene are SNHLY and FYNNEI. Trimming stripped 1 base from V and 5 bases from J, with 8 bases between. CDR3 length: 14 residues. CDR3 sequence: CASSEGGENEKLFF. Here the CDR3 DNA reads TGTGCCAGCAGTGAAGGGGGGGAAAATGAAAAACTGTTTTTT.